The TCR beta chain described here comes from a study of T cells in Graves' hyperthyroidism and ophthalmopathy. RNA transcripts provided the source from which TCR beta CDR3 regions were amplified. HTBI primers drove first-round RT-PCR of the TCR CDR3. Via MiXCR, TCRdb re-called the multiplex PCR reads, giving one row per CDR3 protein. The sample includes 300,000 to 450,000 distinct CDR3 sequences, approximately 14% of them seen just once. Deletions cut 0 bases from V and 12 bases from J, with 18 bases between. The germline V gene encodes CDR1 GTSNPN and CDR2 SVGIG (reference sequence). CDR3 length: 14 amino acids. This clonotype was picked up a small number of times.

The J gene is TRBJ1-5, the V gene TRBV30, with TRBD1 as a possible D gene (5 bases). The receptor was derived from a woman aged 55-70 years with Graves' hyperthyroidism. Input material: blood. The CDR3: CAWSVRAGRGGQHF. CDR3 nucleotide sequence: TGTGCCTGGAGTGTACGTGCCGGGAGGGGAGGCCAGCATTTT.